These 3 T cell receptor beta chains originate from one sample sequenced in a study of vaccination and CD4 T cells after COVID-19. Treatment specified: roughly ten-day PBMC culture with coronavirus spike peptide pools or control peptides (ViraFEST assay). No antigen has been identified for these receptors. The Oncomine TCR Beta short-read assay was applied to DNA of cultured CD4+ T cells. TCRdb independently ran MiXCR on the PCR reads; one entry per CDR3 protein. The profile shows around 18,000 distinct CDR3 sequences, about 40% of them singletons. Sample: CD4+ T cells from blood, cultured in vitro, taken before SARS-CoV-2 vaccination. The origin of the receptors is a human donor who received a COVID-19 vaccine.

The chain combines TRBV30 with TRBJ1-2; no clear D. The length of the CDR3 is 12 residues. CDR1 is GTSNPN and CDR2 is SVGIG in the germline V gene (reference sequence). The ends were cut back, 0 bases at V and 5 bases at J, with 7 bases in the middle. CDR3 in DNA: TGTGCCTGGAGTGTAGAAAGTTATGGCTACACCTTC. This sequence encodes CAWSVESYGYTF.

The gene calls are TRBV27 and TRBJ2-3; 11 bases are shared with TRBD2. V lost 5 bases and J lost 1; bases outside the gene matches: 5. Germline CDR1 reads MNHEY; CDR2 reads SMNVEV (reference sequence). The CDR3 runs 16 residues. In nucleotides, the CDR3 is TGTGCCAGCAGTCCGATAGCGGGGGGGGGCACAGATACGCAGTATTTT. Translating gives CASSPIAGGGTDTQYF.

V gene TRBV9 combines with J gene TRBJ1-6; D is undetermined. Trimming took 3 bases from V and 14 from J, leaving 15 bases between them. CDR1 and CDR2 from the germline V gene are SGDLS and YYNGEE. The CDR3 totals 13 residues. Here the CDR3 DNA reads TGTGCCAGCAGCGGTTCCCCCCAGTCCACCCTCCACTTT. Protein: CASSGSPQSTLHF.